This entry features one T cell receptor (beta chain) sequence. The antigen remains unidentified. Construction of TCR beta libraries relied on iRepertoire HTBI primers and on Arm-PCR targeting CDR3 regions. TCRdb called the multiplex PCR reads again in MiXCR, with one record for every CDR3 protein. The sample holds 350,000 to 500,000 distinct CDR3 sequences, around a fifth seen once. Time point in this sample: persistent/refractory GD, antithyroid drugs over 5 years with positive TRAb. Generation of the TCR library employed RNA extracted from PBMCs. Patients with Graves' disease were diagnosed by American Thyroid Association guidelines. Nine milliliters of peripheral blood were taken and placed in EDTA tubes. These data belong to a study of regulatory T cells in long-lasting Graves disease. Study-level findings and limits: The study found lower TCR diversity in persistent Graves' patients than in newly diagnosed ones. TRBV28, TRBJ1-2 and TRBJ2-5 were segments that persistent disease favored.

V was clipped by 6 bases and J by 3 bases, with 15 bases between them. Germline loops: CDR1 ENHRY, CDR2 SYGVKD. The CDR3 length is 14 residues. The origin of this receptor is a female donor with Graves disease. Sequences were derived from peripheral blood mononuclear cells (PBMCs), sampled when the disease was refractory, from a patient treated with antithyroid drugs. The chain carries TRBV10-3 and TRBJ2-7; D not resolved. In DNA form, the CDR3 reads TGTGCCATCAGCGGTTCGAACTTAGTCTACGAGCAGTACTTC. As protein: CAISGSNLVYEQYF.